The rows below give T cell receptor beta chains drawn from one sample of a study of shared clonotypes between healthy human individuals. Sequenced by immunoSEQ multiplex PCR; TCRdb stores in-frame clones only, minus some. The table has about 2.1 million clones, just under 95% seen once; the top ten hold about 1.6%. What was sequenced was naive CD8+ T cells from PBMCs. Every receptor here comes from a man between 18 and 35 years old in good health. Some clones in this sample may be carry-over from other donors' samples. Each CDR3 is given with its conserved first and last residue. A D gene is named only where the DNA matches it firmly. Rows may omit the clone size; those that give it use once, few, many or a size class.

J gene | V gene | clone size | D gene | CDR3 DNA | CDR3 protein
TRBJ1-1 | TRBV11-1 | once | - | TGTGCCAGCAGCAAAGGGACGTATTTGAACACTGAAGCTTTCTTT | CASSKGTYLNTEAFF
TRBJ2-1 | TRBV7-9 | - | - | TGTGCCAGCAGCTTATTACAGGGCCCCCTATATGAGCAGTTCTTC | CASSLLQGPLYEQFF
TRBJ2-2 | TRBV11-2 | - | TRBD1 | TGTGCCAGCAGCTTGACGGGACAGGCCTCCGGGGAGCTGTTTTTT | CASSLTGQASGELFF
TRBJ2-7 | TRBV4-2 | - | TRBD2 | TGTGCCAGCAGCCAAGTCGGGAGGGCCACTGAGCAGTACTTC | CASSQVGRATEQYF
TRBJ2-1 | TRBV19 | - | TRBD2 | TGTGCCACTCGACTAGCGGGAGGGCCGGGGCAGTTCTTC | CATRLAGGPGQFF
TRBJ2-3 | TRBV15 | - | - | TGTGCCACCAGCAGCCGGTATAGCACAGATACGCAGTATTTT | CATSSRYSTDTQYF
TRBJ1-2 | TRBV9 | - | - | TGTGCCAGCAGCGTAGGCAGGGTTGGCTACACCTTC | CASSVGRVGYTF
TRBJ2-2 | TRBV9 | - | - | TGTGCCAGCAGCGTAGAGCTCTGGGGCGGGGAGACCGGGGAGCTGTTTTTT | CASSVELWGGETGELFF
TRBJ1-2 | TRBV6-5 | - | - | TGTGCCAGCAGTTACTCGCCAGGGAGATATGGCTACACCTTC | CASSYSPGRYGYTF
TRBJ2-7 | TRBV5-6 | - | TRBD2 | TGTGCCAGCAGCTTGGGACTAGCGGACTACGAGCAGTACTTC | CASSLGLADYEQYF
TRBJ1-2 | TRBV28 | - | TRBD1 | TGTGCCAGCAGTTTGGCGGGCGGGACAGGCCTCTATGGCTACACCTTC | CASSLAGGTGLYGYTF
TRBJ1-2 | TRBV5-6 | - | TRBD1 | TGTGCCAGCAGCCCATCGACAGGGAACTATGGCTACACCTTC | CASSPSTGNYGYTF
TRBJ2-7 | TRBV6-5 | - | - | TGTGCCACTCGACTACAGGTTGGGGCTTCCTACGAGCAGTACTTC | CATRLQVGASYEQYF
TRBJ1-1 | TRBV7-9 | - | - | TGTGCCAGCAGCTTCTTCCCGGGACATTTTCAGATGAACACTGAAGCTTTCTTT | CASSFFPGHFQMNTEAFF
TRBJ2-3 | TRBV27 | - | TRBD2 | TGTGCCAGCAGTTATGGACTAGCGGCAGATACGCAGTATTTT | CASSYGLAADTQYF
TRBJ2-1 | TRBV5-6 | - | - | TGTGCCAGCAGCTTGTGGGAACTGGGGCCGAGCTCCTACAATGAGCAGTTCTTC | CASSLWELGPSSYNEQFF
TRBJ2-1 | TRBV9 | once | TRBD2 | TGTGCCAGCAGCGTAGGCCCAGGGCTAGCGGGAAATGAGCAGTTCTTC | CASSVGPGLAGNEQFF
TRBJ2-7 | TRBV11-2 | few | - | TGTGCCAGCAGCACCCTCTACGAGCAGTACTTC | CASSTLYEQYF
TRBJ1-5 | TRBV5-8 | - | TRBD1 | TGTGCCAGCAGCCATCTCCGGACAGGGAGGCAGCCCCAGCATTTT | CASSHLRTGRQPQHF
TRBJ2-1 | TRBV6-5 | - | - | TGTGCCAGCAGTAGGAGGGTGGACAATGAGCAGTTCTTC | CASSRRVDNEQFF
TRBJ1-5 | TRBV9 | - | - | TGTGCCAGCAGCGCGGAGCAGGGGTATAGCAATCAGCCCCAGCATTTT | CASSAEQGYSNQPQHF
TRBJ1-1 | TRBV10-1 | once | - | TGCGCCAGCAGTGAGAAGAGGTCAACCGGGAGCCTCGGGGGGCAAGCTTTCTTT | CASSEKRSTGSLGGQAFF
TRBJ1-5 | TRBV6-1 | - | - | TGTGCCAGCAGTGAATTGTACAGCATCTATAGCAATCAGCCCCAGCATTTT | CASSELYSIYSNQPQHF
TRBJ1-1 | TRBV5-1 | - | - | TGCGCCAGCAGGATGTTGAACACTGAAGCTTTCTTT | CASRMLNTEAFF
TRBJ2-1 | TRBV7-8 | - | - | TGTGCCAGCAGCACCAAAAATGAGCAGTTCTTC | CASSTKNEQFF
TRBJ2-5 | TRBV28 | - | - | TGTGCCAGCAGCACCTTGGGACTGCAAGAGACCCAGTACTTC | CASSTLGLQETQYF
TRBJ1-2 | TRBV5-6 | - | - | TGTGCCAGCAGCACCCTAGACGCAGTCGGCCGATATGGCTACACCTTC | CASSTLDAVGRYGYTF
TRBJ2-3 | TRBV6-5 | - | TRBD1 | TGTGCCAGCAGTTTAGGACAGGGGAGCACAGATACGCAGTATTTT | CASSLGQGSTDTQYF
TRBJ2-7 | TRBV19 | - | - | TGTGCCAGTAGTATTTTAGGAGGGGGCGGTTACGAGCAGTACTTC | CASSILGGGGYEQYF
TRBJ2-7 | TRBV7-9 | - | - | TGTGCCAGCAGCTATGACACTACCTACGAGCAGTACTTC | CASSYDTTYEQYF
TRBJ2-1 | TRBV7-9 | - | - | TGTGCCAGCAGCTTAGGGGCGGTACCCTACAATGAGCAGTTCTTC | CASSLGAVPYNEQFF
TRBJ1-1 | TRBV5-1 | - | TRBD1 | TGCGCCAGCAGCCCCCTTGCAGGGGGCGTAACTGAAGCTTTCTTT | CASSPLAGGVTEAFF
TRBJ2-1 | TRBV28 | - | TRBD1 | TGTGCCAGCAGTGGCGGGACAGGGGCTAACTACAATGAGCAGTTCTTC | CASSGGTGANYNEQFF
TRBJ2-3 | TRBV19 | once | TRBD2 | TGTGCCAGTAGTATCCCGGGAGGGCCGGGAGATACGCAGTATTTT | CASSIPGGPGDTQYF
TRBJ2-7 | TRBV7-8 | - | TRBD1 | TGTGCCAGCAGCGAAATACAGGGGGCCGGCGAGCAGTACTTC | CASSEIQGAGEQYF
TRBJ2-3 | TRBV9 | - | - | TGTGCCAGCAGCGTAGTGGGCGCGGGAAGCACAGATACGCAGTATTTT | CASSVVGAGSTDTQYF
TRBJ2-1 | TRBV2 | - | TRBD2 | TGTGCCACCAGGGGGACTAGCGGGAGGATTAGCTCCTACAATGAGCAGTTCTTC | CATRGTSGRISSYNEQFF
TRBJ2-7 | TRBV7-9 | - | TRBD1 | TGTGCCAGCAGCTTTTTGGGACAGGCCTCCTACGAGCAGTACTTC | CASSFLGQASYEQYF
TRBJ2-5 | TRBV7-9 | - | - | TGTGCCAGCAGCTTAGTGGGGATCCAAGAGACCCAGTACTTC | CASSLVGIQETQYF
TRBJ2-2 | TRBV27 | - | - | TGTGCCCCTGGAAAGGAAAGGGGGTCCGGGGAGCTGTTTTTT | CAPGKERGSGELFF
TRBJ2-4 | TRBV9 | - | - | TGTGCCAGCAGCGTAGCGGCCGGGGCCAAAAACATTCAGTACTTC | CASSVAAGAKNIQYF
TRBJ1-1 | TRBV19 | - | TRBD1 | TGTGCCAGTAGCAGGGACAGAAAGAACACTGAAGCTTTCTTT | CASSRDRKNTEAFF